A single sample is the source of the 4 T cell receptor beta chains below, sequenced in a study of T cell responses to AZD1222 COVID-19 vaccine. The protocol was immunoSEQ multiplex PCR, while the TCRdb copy is restricted to in-frame clones and leaves out a portion. The sample lists 100,000 to 150,000 clones; approximately 85% were seen once. Material: peripheral blood, obtained 28 days after the second dose of the MenACWY control vaccine. These receptors originate from an adult who received the MenACWY meningococcal vaccine as a control.

The CDR3 DNA reads TGTGCCAGCAGCCAATCCCGGGACAGGGGACGGTGGGGCAATCAGCCCCAGCATTTT. Protein: CASSQSRDRGRWGNQPQHF. The V and J genes are TRBV14 and TRBJ1-5; 10 bases match TRBD1. This CDR3 contains 19 residues. Germline loops: CDR1 SGHDN, CDR2 FVKESK. The V and J ends lost 2 bases and 2 bases, in that order; junction bases with no gene match: 12.

CDR3 sequence (DNA): TGTGCCAGCAGCGGACAGGGGGCTAATGAAAAACTGTTTTTT. Translation gives CASSGQGANEKLFF. This chain uses TRBV6-5 with TRBJ1-4, with TRBD1 matching over 10 bases. The CDR3 contains 14 residues. Looked up from germline, CDR1 is MNHEY and CDR2 is SVGAGI. V dropped 6 bases and J dropped 3; count of bases not matched to a gene: 1.

V is TRBV6-5 and J is TRBJ1-5; D is unclear. CDR1 MNHEY and CDR2 SVGAGI come from the germline V gene. CDR3 length equals 16 residues. The ends were cut back, 0 bases at V and 3 bases at J, with 12 bases in the middle. Written as DNA, the CDR3 is TGTGCCAGCAGTTACTCTGGGAGGTTATACAATCAGCCCCAGCATTTT. It encodes CASSYSGRLYNQPQHF.

The chain joins TRBV30 to TRBJ1-4; unclear D gene. From germline, CDR1 is GTSNPN and CDR2 SVGIG (reference sequence). V shed 6 bases and J shed 1 base, with 15 bases lying between them. CDR3 length: 15 residues. This CDR3 is CACRANLGTNEKLFF. The CDR3 bases are TGTGCCTGTCGTGCAAACCTAGGAACTAATGAAAAACTGTTTTTT.